Detailed here is one T cell receptor beta chain. Its target is not known. Germline CDR1 is GTSNPN and CDR2 is SVGIG (reference sequence). The CDR3 length is 15 residues. With 0 bases clipped from V and 6 bases from J, the junction kept 5 bases outside the gene matches. The PCR employed 60 Vbeta primers together with 13 Jbeta primers. The assay was immunoSEQ multiplex PCR, and TCRdb's table has in-frame clones only and misses some. In the table there are 120,000 or so clones, roughly 18% of which are singletons. The data originate from a study of cytomegalovirus exposure and HLA in healthy donors. Whole-study findings and limits: In a later analysis, at a false discovery rate of 0.05, approximately 18,000 TCR beta sequences were associated with HLA alleles.

Sequencing was carried out using PBMCs. This receptor was obtained from a female donor in good health and CMV-seropositive. The chain has TRBV30 and TRBJ1-6; 7 positions match TRBD1. CDR3: CAWSVDQGGNSPLHF. Here the CDR3 DNA reads TGTGCCTGGAGTGTTGACCAGGGGGGTAATTCACCCCTCCACTTT.